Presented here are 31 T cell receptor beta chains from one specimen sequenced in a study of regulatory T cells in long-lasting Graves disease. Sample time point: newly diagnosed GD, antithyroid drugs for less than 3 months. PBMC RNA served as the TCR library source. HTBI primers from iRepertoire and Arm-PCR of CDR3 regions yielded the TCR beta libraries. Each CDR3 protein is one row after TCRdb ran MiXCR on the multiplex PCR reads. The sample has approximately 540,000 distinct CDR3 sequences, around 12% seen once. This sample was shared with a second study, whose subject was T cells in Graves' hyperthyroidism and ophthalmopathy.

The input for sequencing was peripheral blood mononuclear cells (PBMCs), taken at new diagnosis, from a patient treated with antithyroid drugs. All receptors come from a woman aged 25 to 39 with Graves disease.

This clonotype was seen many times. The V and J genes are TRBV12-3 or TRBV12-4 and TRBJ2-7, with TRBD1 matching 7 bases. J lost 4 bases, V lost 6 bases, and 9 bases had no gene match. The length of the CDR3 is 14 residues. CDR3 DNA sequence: TGTGCCAGCAGGGGAACAGGGGCTAGGTACGAGCAGTACTTC. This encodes CASRGTGARYEQYF.

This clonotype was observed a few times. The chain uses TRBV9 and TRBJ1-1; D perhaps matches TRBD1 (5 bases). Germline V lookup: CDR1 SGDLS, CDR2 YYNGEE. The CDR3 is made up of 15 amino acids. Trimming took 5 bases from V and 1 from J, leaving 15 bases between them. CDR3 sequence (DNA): TGTGCCAGCAGACCGCCAGGGACGGGGAACACTGAAGCTTTCTTT. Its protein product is CASRPPGTGNTEAFF.

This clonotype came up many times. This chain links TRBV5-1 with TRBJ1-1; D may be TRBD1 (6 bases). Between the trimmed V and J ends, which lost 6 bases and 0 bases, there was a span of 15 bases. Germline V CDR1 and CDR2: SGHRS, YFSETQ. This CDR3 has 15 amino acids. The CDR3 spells CASNKGGGLNTEAFF. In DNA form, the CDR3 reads TGCGCCAGCAACAAGGGGGGCGGTTTGAACACTGAAGCTTTCTTT.

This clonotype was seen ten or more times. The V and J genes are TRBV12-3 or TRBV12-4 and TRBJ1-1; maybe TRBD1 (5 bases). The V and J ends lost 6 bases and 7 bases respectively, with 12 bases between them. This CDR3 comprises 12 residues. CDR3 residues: CASSDLTVEAFF. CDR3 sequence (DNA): TGTGCCAGCAGCGACTTGACAGTTGAAGCTTTCTTT.

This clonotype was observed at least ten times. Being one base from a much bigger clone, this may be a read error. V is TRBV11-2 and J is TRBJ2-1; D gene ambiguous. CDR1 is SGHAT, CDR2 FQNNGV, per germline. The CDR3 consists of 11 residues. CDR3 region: CDSSLTDEQFF. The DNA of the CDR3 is TGTGACAGCAGCTTGACGGATGAGCAGTTCTTC.

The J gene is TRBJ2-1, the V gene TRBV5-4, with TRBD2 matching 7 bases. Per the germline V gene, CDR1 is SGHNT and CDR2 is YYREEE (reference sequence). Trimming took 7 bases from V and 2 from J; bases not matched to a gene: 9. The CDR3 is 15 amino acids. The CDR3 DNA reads TGTGCCAGCGCGGACTGGGGAGGGACCTACAATGAGCAGTTCTTC. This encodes CASADWGGTYNEQFF. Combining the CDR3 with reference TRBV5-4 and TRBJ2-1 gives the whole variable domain ETGVTQSPTHLIKTRGQQVTLRCSSQSGHNTVSWYQQALGQGPQFIFQYYREEENGRGNFPPRFSGLQFPNYSSELNVNALELDDSALYLCASADWGGTYNEQFFGPGTRLTVL.

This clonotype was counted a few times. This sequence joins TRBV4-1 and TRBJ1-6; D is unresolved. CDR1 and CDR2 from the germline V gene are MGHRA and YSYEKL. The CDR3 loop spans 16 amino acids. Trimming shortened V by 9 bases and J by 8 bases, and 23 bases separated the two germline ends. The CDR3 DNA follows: TGCGCCAGTACCCTAACGTTAACCGGCTCTGATTCACCCCTCCACTTT. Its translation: CASTLTLTGSDSPLHF.

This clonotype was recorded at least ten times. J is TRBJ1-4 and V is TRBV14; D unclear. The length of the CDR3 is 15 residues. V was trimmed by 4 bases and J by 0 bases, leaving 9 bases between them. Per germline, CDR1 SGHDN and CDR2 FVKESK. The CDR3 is CASSRGFATNEKLFF. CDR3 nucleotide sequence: TGTGCCAGCAGCCGAGGGTTTGCAACTAATGAAAAACTGTTTTTT. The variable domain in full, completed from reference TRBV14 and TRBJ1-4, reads EAGVTQFPSHSVIEKGQTVTLRCDPISGHDNLYWYRRVMGKEIKFLLHFVKESKQDESGMPNNRFLAERTGGTYSTLKVQPAELEDSGVYFCASSRGFATNEKLFFGSGTQLSVL.

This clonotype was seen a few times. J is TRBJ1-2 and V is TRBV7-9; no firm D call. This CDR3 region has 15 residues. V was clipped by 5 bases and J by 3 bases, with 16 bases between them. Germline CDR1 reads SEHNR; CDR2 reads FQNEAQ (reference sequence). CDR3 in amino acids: CASSHPEGGDYGYTF. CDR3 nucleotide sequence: TGTGCCAGCAGCCACCCGGAGGGCGGAGACTATGGCTACACCTTC.

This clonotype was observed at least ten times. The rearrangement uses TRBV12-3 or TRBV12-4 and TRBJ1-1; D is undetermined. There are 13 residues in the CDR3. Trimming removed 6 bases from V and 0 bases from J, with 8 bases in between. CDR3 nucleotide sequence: TGTGCCAGCAGCCGGGTTGTGAACACTGAAGCTTTCTTT. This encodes CASSRVVNTEAFF.

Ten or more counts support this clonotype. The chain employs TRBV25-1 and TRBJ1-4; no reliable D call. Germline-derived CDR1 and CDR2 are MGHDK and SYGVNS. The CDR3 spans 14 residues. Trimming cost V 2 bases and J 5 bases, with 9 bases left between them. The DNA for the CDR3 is TGTGCCAGCAGTGAAATTAAGGGCAATGAAAAACTGTTTTTT. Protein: CASSEIKGNEKLFF.

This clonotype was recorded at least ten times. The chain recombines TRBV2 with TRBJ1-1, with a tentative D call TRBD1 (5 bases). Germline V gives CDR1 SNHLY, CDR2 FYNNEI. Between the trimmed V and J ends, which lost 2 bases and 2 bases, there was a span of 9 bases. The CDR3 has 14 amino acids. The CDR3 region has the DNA TGTGCCAGCAGTGAATGGGACGGAAACACTGAAGCTTTCTTT. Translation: CASSEWDGNTEAFF.

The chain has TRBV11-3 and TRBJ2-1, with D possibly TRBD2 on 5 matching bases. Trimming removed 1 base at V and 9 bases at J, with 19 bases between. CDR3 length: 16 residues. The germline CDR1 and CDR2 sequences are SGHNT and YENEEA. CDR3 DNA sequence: TGTGCCAGCAGCTTAGGACAATCGGTGAGGGATGGTGAGCAGTTCTTC. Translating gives CASSLGQSVRDGEQFF.

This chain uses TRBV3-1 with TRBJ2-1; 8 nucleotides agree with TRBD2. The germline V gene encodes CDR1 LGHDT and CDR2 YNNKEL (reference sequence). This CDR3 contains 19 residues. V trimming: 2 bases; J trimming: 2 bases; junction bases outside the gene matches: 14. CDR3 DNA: TGTGCCAGCAGCCAACGGGGGGGACAAGGTCCCAAGACCTACAATGAGCAGTTCTTC. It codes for CASSQRGGQGPKTYNEQFF.

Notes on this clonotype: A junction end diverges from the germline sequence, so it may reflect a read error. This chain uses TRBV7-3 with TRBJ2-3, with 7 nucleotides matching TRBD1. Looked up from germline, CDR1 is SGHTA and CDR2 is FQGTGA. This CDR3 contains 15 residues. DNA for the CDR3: TGTGCCAGCAGCATAACTGGACAGGGCACAGATACGCAGTATTTT. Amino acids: CASSITGQGTDTQYF.

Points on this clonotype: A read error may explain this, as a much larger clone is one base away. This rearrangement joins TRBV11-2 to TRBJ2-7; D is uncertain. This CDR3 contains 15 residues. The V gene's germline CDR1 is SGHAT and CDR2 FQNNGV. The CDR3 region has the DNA TGTACCAGCAGCTTAGTACGGAGACGGATCTACGAGCAGTACTTC. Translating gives CTSSLVRRRIYEQYF.

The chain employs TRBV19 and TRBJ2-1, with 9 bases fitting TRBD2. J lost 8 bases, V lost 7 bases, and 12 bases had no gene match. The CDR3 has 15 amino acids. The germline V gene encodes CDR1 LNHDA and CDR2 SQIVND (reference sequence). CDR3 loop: CASNSGASGIHEQFF. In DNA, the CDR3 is TGTGCCAGTAACAGTGGGGCTAGCGGGATCCATGAGCAGTTCTTC.

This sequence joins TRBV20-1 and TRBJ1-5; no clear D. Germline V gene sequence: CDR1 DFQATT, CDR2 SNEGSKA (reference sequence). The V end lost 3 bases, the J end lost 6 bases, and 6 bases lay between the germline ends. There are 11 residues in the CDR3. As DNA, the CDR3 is TGCAGTGCTAGGAAGGCTCAGCCCCAGCATTTT. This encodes CSARKAQPQHF.

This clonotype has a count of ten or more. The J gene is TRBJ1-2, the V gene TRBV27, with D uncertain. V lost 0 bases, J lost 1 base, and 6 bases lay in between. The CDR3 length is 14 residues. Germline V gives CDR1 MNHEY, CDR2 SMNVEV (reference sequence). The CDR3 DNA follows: TGTGCCAGCAGTTTATCCCCTCGTAACTATGGCTACACCTTC. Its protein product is CASSLSPRNYGYTF.

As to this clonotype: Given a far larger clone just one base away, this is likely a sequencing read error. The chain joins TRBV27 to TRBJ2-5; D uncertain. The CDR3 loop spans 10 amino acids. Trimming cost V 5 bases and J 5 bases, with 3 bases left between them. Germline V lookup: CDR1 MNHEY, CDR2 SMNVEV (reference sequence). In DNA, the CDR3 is TGTGCCAGCAGTGATGAGACCCAGTACTTC. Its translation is CASSDETQYF.

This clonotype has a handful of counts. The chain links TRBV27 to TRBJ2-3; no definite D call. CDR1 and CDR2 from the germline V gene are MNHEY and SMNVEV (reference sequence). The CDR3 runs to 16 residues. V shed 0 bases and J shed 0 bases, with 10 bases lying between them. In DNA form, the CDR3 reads TGTGCCAGCAGTTTATCTTGGATGCTAAGCACAGATACGCAGTATTTT. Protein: CASSLSWMLSTDTQYF.

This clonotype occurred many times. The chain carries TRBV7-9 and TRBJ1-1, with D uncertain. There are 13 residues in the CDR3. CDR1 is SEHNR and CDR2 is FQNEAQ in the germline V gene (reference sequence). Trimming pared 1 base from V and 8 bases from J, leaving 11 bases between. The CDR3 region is CASSLVLGREAFF. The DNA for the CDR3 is TGTGCCAGCAGCTTAGTTTTGGGCAGAGAAGCTTTCTTT.

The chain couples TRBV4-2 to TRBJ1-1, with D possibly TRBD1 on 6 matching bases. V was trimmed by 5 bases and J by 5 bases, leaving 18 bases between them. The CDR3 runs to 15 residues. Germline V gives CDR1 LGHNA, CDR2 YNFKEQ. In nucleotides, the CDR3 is TGTGCCAGCAGCTTACGGGACACTCGGGCTACTGAAGCTTTCTTT. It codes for CASSLRDTRATEAFF.

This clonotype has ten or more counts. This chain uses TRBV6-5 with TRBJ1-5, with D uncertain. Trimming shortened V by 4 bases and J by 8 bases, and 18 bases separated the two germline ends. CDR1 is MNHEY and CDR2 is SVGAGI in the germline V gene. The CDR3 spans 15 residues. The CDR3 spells CASSFQPPSVEPQHF. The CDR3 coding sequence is TGTGCCAGCAGTTTCCAGCCTCCCTCAGTAGAGCCCCAGCATTTT.

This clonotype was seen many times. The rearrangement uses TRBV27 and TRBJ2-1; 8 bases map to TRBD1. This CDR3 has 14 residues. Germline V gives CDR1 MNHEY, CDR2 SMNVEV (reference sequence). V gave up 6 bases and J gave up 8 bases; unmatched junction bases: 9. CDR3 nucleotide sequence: TGTGCCAGCAGAGACAGGGGCGGTGGGGATGAGCAGTTCTTC. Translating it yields CASRDRGGGDEQFF.

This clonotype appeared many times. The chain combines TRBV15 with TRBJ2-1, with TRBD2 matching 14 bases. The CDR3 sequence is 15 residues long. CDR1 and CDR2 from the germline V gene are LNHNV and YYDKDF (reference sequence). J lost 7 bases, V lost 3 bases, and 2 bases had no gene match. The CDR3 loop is CATSSRTSGRNEQFF. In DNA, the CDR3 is TGTGCCACCAGCAGCAGGACTAGCGGGAGGAATGAGCAGTTCTTC.

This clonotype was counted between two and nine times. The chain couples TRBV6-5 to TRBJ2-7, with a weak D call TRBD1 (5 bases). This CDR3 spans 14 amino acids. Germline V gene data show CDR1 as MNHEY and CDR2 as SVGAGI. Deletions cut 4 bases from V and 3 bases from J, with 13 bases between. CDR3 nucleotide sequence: TGTGCCAGCAGTTCCCCACAGGAAAGCTACGAGCAGTACTTC. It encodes CASSSPQESYEQYF.

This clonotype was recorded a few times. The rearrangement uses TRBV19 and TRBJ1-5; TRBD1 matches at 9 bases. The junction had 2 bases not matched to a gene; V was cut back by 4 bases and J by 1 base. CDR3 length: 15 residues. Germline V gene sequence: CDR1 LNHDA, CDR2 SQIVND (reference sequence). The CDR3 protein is CASSRQGDSNQPQHF. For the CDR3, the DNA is TGTGCCAGTAGTAGACAGGGGGACAGCAATCAGCCCCAGCATTTT.

The DNA of the CDR3 is TGTGCCAGCGTTAAACGTTGGACTAGCGGGAGTATCTACGAGCAGTACTTC. Translated, it gives CASVKRWTSGSIYEQYF. The chain is built from TRBV6-2 or TRBV6-3 and TRBJ2-7; 13 nucleotides agree with TRBD2. V shed 8 bases, J shed 3 bases, and the junction held 13 bases outside the gene matches. Germline lookup yields CDR1 MNHEY and CDR2 SVGEGT. The CDR3 totals 17 residues.

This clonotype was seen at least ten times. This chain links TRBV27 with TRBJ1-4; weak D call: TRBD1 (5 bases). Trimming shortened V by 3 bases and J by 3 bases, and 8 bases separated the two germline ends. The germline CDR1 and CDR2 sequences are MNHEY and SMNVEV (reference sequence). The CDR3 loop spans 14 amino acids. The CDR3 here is CASSFGQPNEKLFF. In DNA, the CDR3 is TGTGCCAGCAGTTTCGGACAACCTAATGAAAAACTGTTTTTT.

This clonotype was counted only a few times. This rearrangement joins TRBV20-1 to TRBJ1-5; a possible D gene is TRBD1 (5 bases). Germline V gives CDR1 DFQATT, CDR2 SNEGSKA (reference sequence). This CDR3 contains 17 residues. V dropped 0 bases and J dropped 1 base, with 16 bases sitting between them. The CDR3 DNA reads TGCAGTGCTAGAGACCTGAACCTAGAGGGGAGCAATCAGCCCCAGCATTTT. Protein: CSARDLNLEGSNQPQHF.